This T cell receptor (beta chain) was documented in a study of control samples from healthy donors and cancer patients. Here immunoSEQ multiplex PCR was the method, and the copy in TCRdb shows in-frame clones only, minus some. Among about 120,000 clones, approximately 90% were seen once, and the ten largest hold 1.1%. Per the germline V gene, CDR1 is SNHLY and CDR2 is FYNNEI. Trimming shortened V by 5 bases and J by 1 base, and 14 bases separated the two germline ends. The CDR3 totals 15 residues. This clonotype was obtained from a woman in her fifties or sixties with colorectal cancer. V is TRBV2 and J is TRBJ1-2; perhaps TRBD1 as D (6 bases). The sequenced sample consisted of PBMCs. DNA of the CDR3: TGTGCCAGCAGTCCTAAGACAGGAATTAACTATGGCTACACCTTC. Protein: CASSPKTGINYGYTF.